The source of this TCR beta chain is a study of blood T cell repertoires in COVID-19 (dated by TCRdb to 2019 to 2021). The study in broad terms: Collaborator samples came from the United States, Italy and Spain and covered acute and convalescent phases of COVID-19. Where available, HLA class I and class II types were obtained from metadata supplied by the sample provider rather than from assay-based typing. The repertoires were released in a freely available public database intended as a resource for research on the immune response to SARS-CoV-2. Nearly every sample came with metadata listing a de-identified subject ID, COVID-19 status, age in years and sex. The samples were drawn from two sources: the first 160 participants of the ongoing ImmuneRACE study, and approximately 1,300 subjects contributed by 6 global collaborators. The material from the prospective study consisted of cDNA or gDNA derived from T cells, B-cell-depleted T cells, or PBMCs. Subjects who had been exposed to COVID-19, were actively infected with it, or had recovered from it provided the deeply sampled blood TCRbeta repertoires that made up the dataset. Overall study outcomes, separate from this receptor: The quantity of clinical and demographic metadata differed by source and by participant and was supplied without curation.

TCRbeta CDR3 regions were amplified from genomic DNA using the immunoSEQ Assay, a bias-controlled multiplex PCR. The original pipeline was this. Within the assay, amplification of reference gene primers was used to estimate how many nucleated cells each sample contained. Sequence reads were collapsed and filtered to measure the absolute abundance of every unique TCRbeta CDR3 rearrangement. For each sample, productive Simpson clonality was calculated as the square root of Simpson's diversity index across productive rearrangements. The table comes from immuneACCESS by way of TCRdb, which keeps in-frame sequences with V and J called. Part of the clones is missing from these tables; in studies checked, under half for an unresolved V gene and the rest for unknown reasons. The V and J calls and clone size were taken over from that table, and D and trimming were inferred from the DNA. Within this sample are about 70,000 clones, with 75% to 90% of them counted one time only. 12% of the sample lies in the top ten.

Each collaborating institution followed its own protocols to collect whole blood in K2EDTA tubes. For TCRbeta analysis, collaborators shipped samples in one of three forms: frozen whole blood, isolated PBMCs, or DNA extracted from either of those sample types. On this clone: No antigen is known for it. No base quality values were provided; no much bigger clone lies one nucleotide off.

The CDR3 starts with the cysteine, ends with the phenylalanine, and has 11 residues. Only CDR3 DNA is held: 33 bases, read in frame from base 1. CDR1 is given as ENHRY and CDR2 as SYGVKD, both from the germline V gene. A distance of 5 bases separates the germline ends of V and J, which lose 6 bases and 5 bases respectively. This TCR came from a human donor in a cohort sampled during active COVID-19. Recombination joined TRBV10-3 with TRBJ2-1, with the D gene uncertain. Sequencing was done on a sample of peripheral blood. The nucleotide sequence is given as TGTGCCATCAGCCGCGACAATGAGCAGTTCTTC. Its translation reads: CAISRDNEQFF.